This paragraph reports one T cell receptor beta chain. Its antigen is still unknown. The CDR3 loop spans 13 amino acids. The ends were cut back, 2 bases at V and 0 bases at J, with 7 bases in the middle. Germline loops: CDR1 GTSNPN, CDR2 SVGIG (reference sequence). Via MiXCR, TCRdb re-called the RT-PCR reads, giving one row per CDR3 protein. The sample comprises around 500,000 distinct CDR3 sequences, 9.5% to 12% of which are singletons, and approximately 12% rests with the top ten. The data derive from a study of response to subunit inactivated influenza vaccine. Study observations and caveats: Authors suggested few new T cells are recruited by each seasonal influenza vaccination.

The source of this sequence is a man aged 50-60 years who received an inactivated influenza vaccine. The specimen was PBMCs from blood, collected roughly 47 days after vaccination. This rearrangement joins TRBV30 to TRBJ1-2; no clear D gene. The DNA of the CDR3 is TGTGCCTGGAGTCCAGGAGCTAACTATGGCTACACCTTC. Translated: CAWSPGANYGYTF.